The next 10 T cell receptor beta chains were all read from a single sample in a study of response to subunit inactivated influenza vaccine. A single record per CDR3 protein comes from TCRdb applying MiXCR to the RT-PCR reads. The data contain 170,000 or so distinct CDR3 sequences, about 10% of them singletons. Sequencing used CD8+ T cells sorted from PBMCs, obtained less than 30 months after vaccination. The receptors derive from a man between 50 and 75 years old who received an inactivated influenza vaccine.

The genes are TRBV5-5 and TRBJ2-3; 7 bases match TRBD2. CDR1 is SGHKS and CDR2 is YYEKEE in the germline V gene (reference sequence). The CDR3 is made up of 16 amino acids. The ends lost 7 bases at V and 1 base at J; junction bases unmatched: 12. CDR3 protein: CASRQRLATGTDTQYF. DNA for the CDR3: TGTGCCAGCCGCCAACGACTAGCCACTGGCACAGATACGCAGTATTTT.

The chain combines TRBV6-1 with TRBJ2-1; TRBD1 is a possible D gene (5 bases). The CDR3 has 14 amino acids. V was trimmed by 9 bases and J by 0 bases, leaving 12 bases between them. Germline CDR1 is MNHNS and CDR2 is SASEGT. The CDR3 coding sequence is TGTGCCAGTCAGGGCAGTAGCTCCTACAATGAGCAGTTCTTC. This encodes CASQGSSSYNEQFF.

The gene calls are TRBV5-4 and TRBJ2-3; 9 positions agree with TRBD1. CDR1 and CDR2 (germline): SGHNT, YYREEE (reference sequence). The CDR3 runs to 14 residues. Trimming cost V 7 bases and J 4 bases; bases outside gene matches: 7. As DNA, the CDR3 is TGTGCCAGCTACAACTACAGGGGGCCAGATACGCAGTATTTT. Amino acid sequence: CASYNYRGPDTQYF.

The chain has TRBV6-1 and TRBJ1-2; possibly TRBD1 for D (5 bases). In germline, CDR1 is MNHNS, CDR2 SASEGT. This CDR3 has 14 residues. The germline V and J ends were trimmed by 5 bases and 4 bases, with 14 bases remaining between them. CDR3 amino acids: CASSPSGAGYGYTF. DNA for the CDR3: TGTGCCAGCAGTCCAAGTGGGGCTGGCTATGGCTACACCTTC.

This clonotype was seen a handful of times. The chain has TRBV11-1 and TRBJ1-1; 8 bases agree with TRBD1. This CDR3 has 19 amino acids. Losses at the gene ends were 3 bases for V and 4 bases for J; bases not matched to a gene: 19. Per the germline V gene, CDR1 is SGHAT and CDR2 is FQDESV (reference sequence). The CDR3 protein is CASSLIGRTGSMLVTEAFF. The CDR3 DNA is TGTGCCAGCAGCTTGATAGGGAGGACAGGGAGTATGTTGGTCACTGAAGCTTTCTTT.

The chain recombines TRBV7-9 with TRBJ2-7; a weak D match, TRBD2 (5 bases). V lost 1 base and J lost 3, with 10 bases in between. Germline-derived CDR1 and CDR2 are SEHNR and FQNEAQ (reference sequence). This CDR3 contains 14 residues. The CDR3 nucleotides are TGTGCCAGCAGCTTAGGAGGGTTATACTACGAGCAGTACTTC. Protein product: CASSLGGLYYEQYF.

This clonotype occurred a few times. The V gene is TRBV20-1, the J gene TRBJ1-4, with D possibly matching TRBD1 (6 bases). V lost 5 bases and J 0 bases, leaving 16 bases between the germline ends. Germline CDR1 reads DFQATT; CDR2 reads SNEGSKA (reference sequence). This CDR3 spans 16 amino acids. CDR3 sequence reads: CSAFFGGHATNEKLFF. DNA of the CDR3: TGCAGTGCTTTTTTTGGGGGGCACGCAACTAATGAAAAACTGTTTTTT.

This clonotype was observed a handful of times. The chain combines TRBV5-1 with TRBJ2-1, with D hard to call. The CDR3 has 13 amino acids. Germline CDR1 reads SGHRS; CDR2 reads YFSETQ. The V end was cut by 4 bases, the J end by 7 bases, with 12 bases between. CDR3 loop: CASSHLDKNEQFF. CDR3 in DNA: TGCGCCAGCAGCCACCTCGACAAGAATGAGCAGTTCTTC.

The CDR3 DNA follows: TGTGCCAGCTCACCTATCACTGGGGCCAACGTCCTGACTTTC. It is translated as CASSPITGANVLTF. The chain recombines TRBV18 with TRBJ2-6; D is unresolved. Germline V gene lookup returns CDR1 KGHSH and CDR2 LQKENI. The CDR3 runs to 14 residues. V lost 3 bases, J lost 2 bases, and 5 bases lay in between.

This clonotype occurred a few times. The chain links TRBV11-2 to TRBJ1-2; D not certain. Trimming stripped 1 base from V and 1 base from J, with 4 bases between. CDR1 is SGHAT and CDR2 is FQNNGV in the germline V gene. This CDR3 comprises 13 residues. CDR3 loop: CASSLASNYGYTF. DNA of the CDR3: TGTGCCAGCAGCTTAGCCAGTAACTATGGCTACACCTTC.